One sample yielded the 3 T cell receptor beta chains listed below, sequenced in a study of CD8 T cells in ankylosing spondylitis. MiXCR, applied by TCRdb to the 5' RACE reads, yields one record per CDR3 protein. Of fewer than 130,000 distinct CDR3 sequences in the sample, 20% to 30% were seen once. Material for sequencing was synovial fluid, either unsorted or a sorted T cell fraction (not recorded which). Source of these receptors: a male donor with ankylosing spondylitis.

This clonotype was seen at least ten times. The chain is built from TRBV28 and TRBJ2-6; the D is unclear. CDR1 is MDHEN and CDR2 is SYDVKM in the germline V gene. Trimming took 3 bases from V and 1 from J, leaving 1 base between them. This CDR3 has 13 amino acids. The CDR3: CASSLSGANVLTF. In DNA form, the CDR3 reads TGTGCCAGCAGTTTGTCTGGGGCCAACGTCCTGACTTTC. Supplemented by reference TRBV28 and TRBJ2-6, the full variable domain reads DVKVTQSSRYLVKRTGEKVFLECVQDMDHENMFWYRQDPGLGLRLIYFSYDVKMKEKGDIPEGYSVSREKKERFSLILESASTNQTSMYLCASSLSGANVLTFGAGSRLTVL.

The sample holds a few counts of this clonotype. V usage is TRBV5-1 and J usage is TRBJ2-1; D is ambiguous. Germline V lookup: CDR1 SGHRS, CDR2 YFSETQ. V was pared by 0 bases and J by 5 bases, with 9 bases between. The CDR3 is 14 amino acids. CDR3 amino acids: CASSLGWSDNEQFF. The CDR3 DNA follows: TGCGCCAGCAGCTTGGGTTGGTCTGACAATGAGCAGTTCTTC.

This clonotype has a handful of counts. J is TRBJ2-7 and V is TRBV20-1, with no clear D. Germline V gives CDR1 DFQATT, CDR2 SNEGSKA (reference sequence). This CDR3 has 11 residues. The V end lost 6 bases, the J end lost 3 bases, and 9 bases lay between the germline ends. The CDR3 protein is CSAHHGYEQYF. The CDR3 bases are TGCAGTGCCCACCACGGCTACGAGCAGTACTTC.